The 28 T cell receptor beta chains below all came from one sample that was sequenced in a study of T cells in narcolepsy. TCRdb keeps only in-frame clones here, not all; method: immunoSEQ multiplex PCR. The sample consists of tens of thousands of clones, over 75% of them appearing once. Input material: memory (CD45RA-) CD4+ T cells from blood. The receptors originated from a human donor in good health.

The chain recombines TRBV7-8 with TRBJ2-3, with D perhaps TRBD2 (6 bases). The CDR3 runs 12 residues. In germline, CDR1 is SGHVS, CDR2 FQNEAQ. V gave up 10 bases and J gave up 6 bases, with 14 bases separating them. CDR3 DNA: TGTGCCACCCGGAGGGTAGGCGATACGCAGTATTTT. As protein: CATRRVGDTQYF.

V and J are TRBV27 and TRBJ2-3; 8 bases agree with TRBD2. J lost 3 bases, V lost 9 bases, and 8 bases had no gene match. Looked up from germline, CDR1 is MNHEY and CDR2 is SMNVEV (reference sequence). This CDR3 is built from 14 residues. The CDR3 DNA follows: TGTGCCAGTTCCATAGCGGGAAATACAGATACGCAGTATTTT. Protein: CASSIAGNTDTQYF.

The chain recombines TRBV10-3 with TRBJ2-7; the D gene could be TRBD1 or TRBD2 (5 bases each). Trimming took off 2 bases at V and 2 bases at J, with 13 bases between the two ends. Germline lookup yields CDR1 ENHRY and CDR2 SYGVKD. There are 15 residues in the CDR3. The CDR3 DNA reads TGTGCCATCAGTGAGCCGGACTTGGGGGCCTACGAGCAGTACTTC. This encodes CAISEPDLGAYEQYF.

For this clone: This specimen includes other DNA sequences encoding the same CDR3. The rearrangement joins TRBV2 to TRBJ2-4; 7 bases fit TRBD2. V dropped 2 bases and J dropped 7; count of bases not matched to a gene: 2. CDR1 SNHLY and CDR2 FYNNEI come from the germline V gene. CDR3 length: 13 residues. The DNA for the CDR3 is TGTGCCAGCAGTGAAACTAGCGCGAACATTCAGTACTTC. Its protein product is CASSETSANIQYF.

CDR3 region: CASSEPGGVSPNNYGYTF. CDR3 DNA sequence: TGTGCCAGCAGTGAACCCGGGGGGGTTTCCCCCAATAACTATGGCTACACCTTC. The V call is TRBV6-1, the J call TRBJ1-2; the D gene is possibly TRBD1 (5 bases). The CDR3 runs to 18 residues. CDR1 is MNHNS, CDR2 SASEGT, per germline. V was pared by 2 bases and J by 1 base, with 20 bases between.

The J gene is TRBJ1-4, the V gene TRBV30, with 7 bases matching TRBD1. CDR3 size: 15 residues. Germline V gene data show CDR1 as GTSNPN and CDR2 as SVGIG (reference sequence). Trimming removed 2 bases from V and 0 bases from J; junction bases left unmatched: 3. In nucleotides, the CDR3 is TGTGCCTGGAGTAGGCAGGGGGCAACTAATGAAAAACTGTTTTTT. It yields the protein CAWSRQGATNEKLFF. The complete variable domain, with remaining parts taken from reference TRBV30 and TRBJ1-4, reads SQTIHQWPATLVQPVGSPLSLECTVEGTSNPNLYWYRQAAGRGLQLLFYSVGIGQISSEVPQNLSASRPQDRQFILSSKKLLLSDSGFYLCAWSRQGATNEKLFFGSGTQLSVL.

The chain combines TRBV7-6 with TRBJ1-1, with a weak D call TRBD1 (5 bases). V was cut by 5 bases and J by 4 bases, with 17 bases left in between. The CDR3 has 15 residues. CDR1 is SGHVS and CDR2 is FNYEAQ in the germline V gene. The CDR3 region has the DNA TGTGCCAGCAGCAAAGATCAGGGTCTGGGCACTGAAGCTTTCTTT. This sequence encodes CASSKDQGLGTEAFF.

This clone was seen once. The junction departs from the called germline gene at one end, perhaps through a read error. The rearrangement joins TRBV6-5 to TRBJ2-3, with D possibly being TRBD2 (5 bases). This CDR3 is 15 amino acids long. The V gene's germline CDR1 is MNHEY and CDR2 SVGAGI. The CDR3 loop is CASSYWTPSTDTQYF. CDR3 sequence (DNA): TGTGCCAGCAGCTACTGGACTCCTAGCACAGATACGCAGTATTTT.

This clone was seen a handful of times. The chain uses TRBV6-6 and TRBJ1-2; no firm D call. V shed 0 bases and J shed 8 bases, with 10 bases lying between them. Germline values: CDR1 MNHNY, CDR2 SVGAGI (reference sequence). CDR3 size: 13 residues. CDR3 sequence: CASSYSFKGGYTF. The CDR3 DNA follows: TGTGCCAGCAGTTACTCATTTAAGGGCGGCTACACCTTC.

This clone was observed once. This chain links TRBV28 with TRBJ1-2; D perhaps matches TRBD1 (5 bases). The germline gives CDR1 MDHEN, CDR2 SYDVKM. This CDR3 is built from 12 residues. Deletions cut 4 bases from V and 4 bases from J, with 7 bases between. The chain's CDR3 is CASSSQGYGYTF. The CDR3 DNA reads TGTGCCAGCAGTTCGCAGGGCTATGGCTACACCTTC.

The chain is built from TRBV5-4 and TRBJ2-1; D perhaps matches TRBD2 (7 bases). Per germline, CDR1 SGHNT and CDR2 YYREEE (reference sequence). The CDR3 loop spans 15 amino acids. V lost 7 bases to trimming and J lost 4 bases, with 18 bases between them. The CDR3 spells CASAGVLASYNEQFF. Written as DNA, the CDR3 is TGTGCCAGCGCAGGGGTACTAGCGTCTTACAATGAGCAGTTCTTC.

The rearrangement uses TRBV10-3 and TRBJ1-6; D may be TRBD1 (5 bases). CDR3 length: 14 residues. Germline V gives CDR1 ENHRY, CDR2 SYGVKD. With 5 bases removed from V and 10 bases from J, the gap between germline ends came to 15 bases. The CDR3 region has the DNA TGTGCCATCAGTCCCTCGGGGGGGGGATCACCCCTCCACTTT. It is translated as CAISPSGGGSPLHF.

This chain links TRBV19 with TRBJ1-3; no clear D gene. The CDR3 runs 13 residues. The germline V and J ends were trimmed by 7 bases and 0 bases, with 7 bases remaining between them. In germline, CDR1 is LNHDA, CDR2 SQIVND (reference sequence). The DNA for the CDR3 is TGTGCCAGTACCCCAGACTCTGGAAACACCATATATTTT. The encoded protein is CASTPDSGNTIYF.

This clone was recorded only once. Here the CDR3 DNA reads TGTGCCAGCAGCTTGGGGGCAGGGGGTAGCAATCAGCCCCAGCATTTT. Its translation is CASSLGAGGSNQPQHF. This sequence joins TRBV7-9 and TRBJ1-5; 7 bases line up with TRBD1. This CDR3 has 16 amino acids. Germline V CDR1 and CDR2: SEHNR, FQNEAQ (reference sequence). J lost 0 bases, V lost 3 bases, and 5 bases had no gene match.

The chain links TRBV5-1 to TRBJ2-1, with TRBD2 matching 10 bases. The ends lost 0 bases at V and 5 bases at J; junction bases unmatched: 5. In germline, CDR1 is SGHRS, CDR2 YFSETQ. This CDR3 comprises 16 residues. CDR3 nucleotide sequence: TGCGCCAGCAGCTTGGGCCCTAGCGGGAGAAACAATGAGCAGTTCTTC. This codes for CASSLGPSGRNNEQFF.

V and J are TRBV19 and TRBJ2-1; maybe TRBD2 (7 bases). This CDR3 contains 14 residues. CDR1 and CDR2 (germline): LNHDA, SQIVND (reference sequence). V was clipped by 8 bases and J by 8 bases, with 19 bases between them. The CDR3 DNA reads TGTGCCAGTTCCCTAGGGGGGAGGGTCGATGAGCAGTTCTTC. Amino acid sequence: CASSLGGRVDEQFF.

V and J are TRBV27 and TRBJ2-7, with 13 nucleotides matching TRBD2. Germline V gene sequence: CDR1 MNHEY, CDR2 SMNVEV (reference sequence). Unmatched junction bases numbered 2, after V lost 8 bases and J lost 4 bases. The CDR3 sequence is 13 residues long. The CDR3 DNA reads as TGTGCCAGCGGGACTAGCGGGACATACGAGCAGTACTTC. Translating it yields CASGTSGTYEQYF.

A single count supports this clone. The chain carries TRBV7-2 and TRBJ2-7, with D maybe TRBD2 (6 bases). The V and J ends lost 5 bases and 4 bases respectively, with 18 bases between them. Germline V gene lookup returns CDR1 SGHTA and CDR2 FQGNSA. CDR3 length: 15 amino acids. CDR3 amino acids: CASSVSPGLAYEQYF. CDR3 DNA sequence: TGTGCCAGCAGCGTCTCGCCGGGACTGGCATACGAGCAGTACTTC.

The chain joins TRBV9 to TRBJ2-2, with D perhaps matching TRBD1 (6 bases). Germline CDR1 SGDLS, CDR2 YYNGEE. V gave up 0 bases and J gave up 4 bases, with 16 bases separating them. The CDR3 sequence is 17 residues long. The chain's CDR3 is CASSVVAGTPGTGELFF. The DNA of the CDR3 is TGTGCCAGCAGCGTAGTTGCCGGGACACCGGGCACCGGGGAGCTGTTTTTT.

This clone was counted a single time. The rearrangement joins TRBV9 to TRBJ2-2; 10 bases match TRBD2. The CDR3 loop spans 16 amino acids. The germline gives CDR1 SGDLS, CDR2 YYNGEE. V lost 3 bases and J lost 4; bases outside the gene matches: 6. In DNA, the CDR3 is TGTGCCAGCAGCGCCATAGCGGGAGGACTCACCGGGGAGCTGTTTTTT. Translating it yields CASSAIAGGLTGELFF.

CDR3 DNA: TGCGCCAGACTGGGTGGTGGGAGGGCCCGGGAGCAGTTCTTC. Translation: CARLGGGRAREQFF. The rearrangement uses TRBV10-1 and TRBJ2-1, with 7 bases aligning to TRBD2. Germline V gene lookup returns CDR1 WNHNN and CDR2 SYGVQD (reference sequence). V shed 9 bases, J shed 10 bases, and the junction held 15 bases outside the gene matches. This CDR3 is 14 amino acids long.

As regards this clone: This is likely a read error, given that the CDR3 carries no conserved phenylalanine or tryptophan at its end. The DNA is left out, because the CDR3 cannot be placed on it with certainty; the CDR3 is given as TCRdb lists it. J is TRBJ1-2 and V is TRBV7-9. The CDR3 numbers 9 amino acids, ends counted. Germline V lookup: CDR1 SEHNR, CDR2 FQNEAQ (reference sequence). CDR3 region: CASSHLRVK.

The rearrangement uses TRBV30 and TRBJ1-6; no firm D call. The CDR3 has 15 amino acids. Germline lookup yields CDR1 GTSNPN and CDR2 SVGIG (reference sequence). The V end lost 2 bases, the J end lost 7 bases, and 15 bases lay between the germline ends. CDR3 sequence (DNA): TGTGCCTGGAGTCCCCCGGATTGGGTCAATTCACCCCTCCACTTT. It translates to CAWSPPDWVNSPLHF.

This CDR3 is CASSLLGTSAFRGQFF. The CDR3 DNA follows: TGTGCCAGCAGCTTACTTGGGACTAGCGCCTTCCGGGGGCAGTTCTTC. The V gene is TRBV7-9, the J gene TRBJ2-1, with 10 bases matching TRBD2. Germline V gene sequence: CDR1 SEHNR, CDR2 FQNEAQ (reference sequence). The CDR3 is 16 residues long. The ends lost 2 bases at V and 12 bases at J; junction bases unmatched: 13. Looking up the rest from reference TRBV7-9 and TRBJ2-1 gives the full variable domain: DTGVSQNPRHKITKRGQNVTFRCDPISEHNRLYWYRQTLGQGPEFLTYFQNEAQLEKSRLLSDRFSAERPKGSFSTLEIQRTEQGDSAMYLCASSLLGTSAFRGQFFGPGTRLTVL.

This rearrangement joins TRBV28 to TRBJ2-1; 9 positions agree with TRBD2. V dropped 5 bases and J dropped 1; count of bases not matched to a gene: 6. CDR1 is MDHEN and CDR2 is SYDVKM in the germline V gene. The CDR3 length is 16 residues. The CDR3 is CASSGLAGESYNEQFF. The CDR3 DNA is TGTGCCAGCAGTGGGTTAGCGGGAGAATCCTACAATGAGCAGTTCTTC.

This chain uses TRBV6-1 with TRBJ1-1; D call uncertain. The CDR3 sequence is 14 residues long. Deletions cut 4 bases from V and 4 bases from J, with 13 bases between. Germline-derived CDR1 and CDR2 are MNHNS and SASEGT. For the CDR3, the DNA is TGTGCCAGCAGTGTGGACCCAAGATCCACTGAAGCTTTCTTT. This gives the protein CASSVDPRSTEAFF.

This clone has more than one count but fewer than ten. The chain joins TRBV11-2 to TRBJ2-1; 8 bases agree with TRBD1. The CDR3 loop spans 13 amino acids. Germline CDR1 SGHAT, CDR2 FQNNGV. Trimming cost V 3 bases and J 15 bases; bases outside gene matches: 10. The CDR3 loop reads CASSFNDRGEGFF. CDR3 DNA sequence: TGTGCCAGCAGCTTTAATGACAGGGGTGAAGGGTTCTTC.

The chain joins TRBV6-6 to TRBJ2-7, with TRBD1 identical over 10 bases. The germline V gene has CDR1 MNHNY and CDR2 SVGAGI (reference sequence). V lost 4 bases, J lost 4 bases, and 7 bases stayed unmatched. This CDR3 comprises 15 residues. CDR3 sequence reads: CASSFTGTGVYEQYF. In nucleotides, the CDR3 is TGTGCCAGCAGTTTCACCGGGACAGGGGTGTACGAGCAGTACTTC.